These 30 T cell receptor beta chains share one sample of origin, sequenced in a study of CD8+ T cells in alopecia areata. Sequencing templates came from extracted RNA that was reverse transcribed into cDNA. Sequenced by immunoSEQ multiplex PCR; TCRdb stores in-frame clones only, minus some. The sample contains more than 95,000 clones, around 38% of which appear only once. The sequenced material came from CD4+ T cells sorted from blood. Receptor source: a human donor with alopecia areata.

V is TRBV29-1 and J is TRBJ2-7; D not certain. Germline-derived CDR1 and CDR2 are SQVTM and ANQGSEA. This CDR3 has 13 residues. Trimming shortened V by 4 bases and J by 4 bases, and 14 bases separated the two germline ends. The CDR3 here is CSVAGRKLYEQYF. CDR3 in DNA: TGCAGCGTTGCTGGACGGAAACTTTACGAGCAGTACTTC.

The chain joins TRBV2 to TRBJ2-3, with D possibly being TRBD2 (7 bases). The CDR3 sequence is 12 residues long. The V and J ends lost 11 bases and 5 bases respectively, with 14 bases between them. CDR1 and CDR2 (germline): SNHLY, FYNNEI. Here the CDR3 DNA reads TGTGCCTCGCGAAGGGGGGGAGATACGCAGTATTTT. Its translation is CASRRGGDTQYF.

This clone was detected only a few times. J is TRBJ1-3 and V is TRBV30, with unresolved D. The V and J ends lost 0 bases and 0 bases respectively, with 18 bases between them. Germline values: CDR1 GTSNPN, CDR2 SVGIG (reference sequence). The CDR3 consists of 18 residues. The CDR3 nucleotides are TGTGCCTGGAGTGTTATTGTTATCGCACCGAGCTCTGGAAACACCATATATTTT. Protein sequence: CAWSVIVIAPSSGNTIYF.

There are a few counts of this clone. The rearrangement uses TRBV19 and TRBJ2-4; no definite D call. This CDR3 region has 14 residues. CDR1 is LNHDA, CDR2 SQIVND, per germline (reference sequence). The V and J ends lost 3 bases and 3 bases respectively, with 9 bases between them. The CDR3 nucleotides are TGTGCCAGTAGTATTACACATCTCAAAAACATTCAGTACTTC. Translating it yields CASSITHLKNIQYF.

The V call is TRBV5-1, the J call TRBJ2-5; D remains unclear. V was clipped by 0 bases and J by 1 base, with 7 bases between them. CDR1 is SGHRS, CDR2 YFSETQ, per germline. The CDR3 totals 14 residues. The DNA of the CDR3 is TGCGCCAGCAGCTTGGCTGGGATCCAAGAGACCCAGTACTTC. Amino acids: CASSLAGIQETQYF.

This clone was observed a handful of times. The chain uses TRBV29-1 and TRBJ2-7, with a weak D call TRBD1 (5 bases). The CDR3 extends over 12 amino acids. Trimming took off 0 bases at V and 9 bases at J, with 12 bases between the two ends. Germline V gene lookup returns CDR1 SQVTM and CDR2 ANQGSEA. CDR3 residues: CSVEDTGQGQYF. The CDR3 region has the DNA TGCAGCGTTGAAGATACTGGTCAGGGGCAGTACTTC.

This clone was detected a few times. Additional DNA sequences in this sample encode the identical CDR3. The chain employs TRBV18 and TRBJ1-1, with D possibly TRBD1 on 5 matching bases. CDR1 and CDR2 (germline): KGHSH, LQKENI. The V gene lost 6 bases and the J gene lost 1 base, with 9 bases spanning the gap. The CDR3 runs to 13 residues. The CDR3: CASSPGQNTEAFF. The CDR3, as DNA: TGTGCCAGCTCTCCTGGACAGAACACTGAAGCTTTCTTT.

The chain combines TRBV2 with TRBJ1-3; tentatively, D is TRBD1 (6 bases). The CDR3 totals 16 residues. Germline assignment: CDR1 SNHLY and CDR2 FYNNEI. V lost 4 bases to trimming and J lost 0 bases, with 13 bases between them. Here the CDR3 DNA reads TGTGCCAGCAGTGGTTCAGGGGTCCCCTCTGGAAACACCATATATTTT. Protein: CASSGSGVPSGNTIYF.

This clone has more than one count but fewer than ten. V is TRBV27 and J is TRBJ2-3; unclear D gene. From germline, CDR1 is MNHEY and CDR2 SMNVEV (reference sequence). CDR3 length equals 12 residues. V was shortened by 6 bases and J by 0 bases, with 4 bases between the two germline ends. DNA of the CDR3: TGTGCCAGCAGCGGGAGCACAGATACGCAGTATTTT. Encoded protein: CASSGSTDTQYF.

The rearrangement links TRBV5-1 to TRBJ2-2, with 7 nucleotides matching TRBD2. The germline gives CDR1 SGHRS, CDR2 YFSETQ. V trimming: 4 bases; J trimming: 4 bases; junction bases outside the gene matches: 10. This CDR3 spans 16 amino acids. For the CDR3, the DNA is TGCGCCAGCAGCGGCACGCTAGCGGCGACCACCGGGGAGCTGTTTTTT. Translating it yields CASSGTLAATTGELFF. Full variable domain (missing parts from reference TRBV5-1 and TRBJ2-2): KAGVTQTPRYLIKTRGQQVTLSCSPISGHRSVSWYQQTPGQGLQFLFEYFSETQRNKGNFPGRFSGRQFSNSRSEMNVSTLELGDSALYLCASSGTLAATTGELFFGEGSRLTVL.

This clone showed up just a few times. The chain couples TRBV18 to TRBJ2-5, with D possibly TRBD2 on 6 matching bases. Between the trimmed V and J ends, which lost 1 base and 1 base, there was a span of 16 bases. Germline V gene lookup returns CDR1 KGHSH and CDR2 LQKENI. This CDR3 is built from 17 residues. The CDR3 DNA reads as TGTGCCAGCTCACCACTGAGCTCCGGGGGAGCCCAAGAGACCCAGTACTTC. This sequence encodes CASSPLSSGGAQETQYF.

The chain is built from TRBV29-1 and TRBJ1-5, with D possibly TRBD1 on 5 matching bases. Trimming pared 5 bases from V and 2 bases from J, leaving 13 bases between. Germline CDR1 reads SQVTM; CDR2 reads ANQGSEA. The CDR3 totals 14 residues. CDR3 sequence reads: CSVSPGAGNQPQHF. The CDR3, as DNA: TGCAGCGTTTCCCCCGGGGCCGGCAATCAGCCCCAGCATTTT. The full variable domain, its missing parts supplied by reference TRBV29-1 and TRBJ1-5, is SAVISQKPSRDICQRGTSLTIQCQVDSQVTMMFWYRQQPGQSLTLIATANQGSEATYESGFVIDKFPISRPNLTFSTLTVSNMSPEDSSIYLCSVSPGAGNQPQHFGDGTRLSIL.

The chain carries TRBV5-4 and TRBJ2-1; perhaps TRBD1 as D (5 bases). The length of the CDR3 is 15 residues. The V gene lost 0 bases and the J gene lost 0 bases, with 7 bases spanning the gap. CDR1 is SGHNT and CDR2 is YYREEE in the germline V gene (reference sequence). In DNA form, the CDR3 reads TGTGCCAGCAGCTTGGACAGGAGCTCCTACAATGAGCAGTTCTTC. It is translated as CASSLDRSSYNEQFF.

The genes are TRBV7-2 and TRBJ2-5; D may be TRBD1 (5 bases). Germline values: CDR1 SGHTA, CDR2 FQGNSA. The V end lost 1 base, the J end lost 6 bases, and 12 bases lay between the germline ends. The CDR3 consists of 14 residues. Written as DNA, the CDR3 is TGTGCCAGCAGCTTAGTGCAGGGTACAAAGACCCAGTACTTC. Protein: CASSLVQGTKTQYF.

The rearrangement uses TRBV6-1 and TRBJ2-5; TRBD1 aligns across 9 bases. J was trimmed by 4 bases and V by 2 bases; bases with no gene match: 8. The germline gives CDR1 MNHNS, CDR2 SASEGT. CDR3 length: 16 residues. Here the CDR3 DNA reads TGTGCCAGCAGTGAAACTTCCGGGACAGGGACAGAGACCCAGTACTTC. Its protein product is CASSETSGTGTETQYF.

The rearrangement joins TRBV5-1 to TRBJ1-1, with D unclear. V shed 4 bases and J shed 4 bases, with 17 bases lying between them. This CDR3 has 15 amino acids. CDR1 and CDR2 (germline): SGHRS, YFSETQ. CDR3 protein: CASSPASARVTEAFF. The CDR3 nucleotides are TGCGCCAGCAGCCCAGCGTCGGCCCGGGTCACTGAAGCTTTCTTT.

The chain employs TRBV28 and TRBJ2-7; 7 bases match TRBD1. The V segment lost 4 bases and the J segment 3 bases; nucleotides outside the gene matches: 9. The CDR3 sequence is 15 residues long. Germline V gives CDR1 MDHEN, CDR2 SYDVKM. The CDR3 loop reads CASSSPPGQFYEQYF. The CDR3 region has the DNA TGTGCCAGCAGTTCCCCGCCGGGACAGTTCTACGAGCAGTACTTC.

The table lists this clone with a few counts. The CDR3 DNA follows: TGTGCCAGCTCACCACGGCCGATAGGTAGGAGCTCCTACAATGAGCAGTTCTTC. The encoded protein is CASSPRPIGRSSYNEQFF. The chain carries TRBV18 and TRBJ2-1; D is unresolved. The length of the CDR3 is 18 residues. V was clipped by 1 base and J by 0 bases, with 16 bases between them. Germline V gene lookup returns CDR1 KGHSH and CDR2 LQKENI.

The CDR3 nucleotides are TGTGCCAGCAGCTTAACGGGGGACTCCTACAATGAGCAGTTCTTC. Translated, it gives CASSLTGDSYNEQFF. The chain couples TRBV7-9 to TRBJ2-1, with D perhaps matching TRBD2 (6 bases). V was clipped by 2 bases and J by 0 bases, with 8 bases between them. The length of the CDR3 is 15 residues. Germline loops: CDR1 SEHNR, CDR2 FQNEAQ (reference sequence).

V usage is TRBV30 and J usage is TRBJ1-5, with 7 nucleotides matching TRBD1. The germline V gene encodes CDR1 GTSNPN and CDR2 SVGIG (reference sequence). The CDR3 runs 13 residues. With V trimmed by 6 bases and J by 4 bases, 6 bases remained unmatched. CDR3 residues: CACDRVGNQPQHF. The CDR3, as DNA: TGTGCCTGTGACAGGGTAGGGAATCAGCCCCAGCATTTT. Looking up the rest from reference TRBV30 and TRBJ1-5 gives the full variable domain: SQTIHQWPATLVQPVGSPLSLECTVEGTSNPNLYWYRQAAGRGLQLLFYSVGIGQISSEVPQNLSASRPQDRQFILSSKKLLLSDSGFYLCACDRVGNQPQHFGDGTRLSIL.

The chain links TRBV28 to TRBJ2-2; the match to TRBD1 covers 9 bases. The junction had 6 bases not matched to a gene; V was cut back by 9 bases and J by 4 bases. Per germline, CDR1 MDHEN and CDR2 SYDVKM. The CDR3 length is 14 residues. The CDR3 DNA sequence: TGTGCCAGTATCCGGGACAGGGTCACCGGGGAGCTGTTTTTT. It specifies CASIRDRVTGELFF.

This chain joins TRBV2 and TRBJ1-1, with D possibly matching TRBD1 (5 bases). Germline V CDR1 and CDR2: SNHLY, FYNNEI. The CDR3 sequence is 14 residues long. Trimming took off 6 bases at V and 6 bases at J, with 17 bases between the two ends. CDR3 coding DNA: TGTGCCAGCAGGCCCCCGGGGCGCTCCTCTGAAGCTTTCTTT. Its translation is CASRPPGRSSEAFF.

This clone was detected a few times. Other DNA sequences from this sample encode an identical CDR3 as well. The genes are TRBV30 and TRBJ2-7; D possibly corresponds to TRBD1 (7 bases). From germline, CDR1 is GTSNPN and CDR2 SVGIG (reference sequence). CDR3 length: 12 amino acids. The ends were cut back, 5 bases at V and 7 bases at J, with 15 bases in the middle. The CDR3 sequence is CAWGTAGREQYF. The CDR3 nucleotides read TGTGCCTGGGGGACAGCGGGTCGTGAGCAGTACTTC.

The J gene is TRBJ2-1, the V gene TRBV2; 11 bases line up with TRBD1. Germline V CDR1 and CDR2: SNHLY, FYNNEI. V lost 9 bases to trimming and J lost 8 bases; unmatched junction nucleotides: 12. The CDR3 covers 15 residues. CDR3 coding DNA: TGTGCCAGTCATCTCGGGACAGGGGGTCGACATGAGCAGTTCTTC. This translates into CASHLGTGGRHEQFF.

The chain's CDR3 is CASSPGPGETQYF. CDR3 sequence (DNA): TGCGCCAGCAGTCCCGGACCCGGTGAGACCCAGTACTTC. This chain uses TRBV4-3 with TRBJ2-5; the D is unclear. The germline gives CDR1 LGHNA, CDR2 YSLEER. Trimming removed 6 bases at V and 5 bases at J, with 13 bases between. The CDR3 has 13 residues.

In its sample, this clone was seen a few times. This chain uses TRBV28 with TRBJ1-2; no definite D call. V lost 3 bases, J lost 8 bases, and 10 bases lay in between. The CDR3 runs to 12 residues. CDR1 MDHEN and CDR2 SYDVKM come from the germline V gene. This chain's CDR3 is CASSFRVSGYTF. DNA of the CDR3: TGTGCCAGCAGTTTTCGCGTATCGGGCTACACCTTC.

The CDR3 reads CAWSVSGGGYREQFF. For the CDR3, the DNA is TGTGCCTGGAGTGTAAGCGGGGGGGGGTACAGAGAGCAGTTCTTC. This chain uses TRBV30 with TRBJ2-1, with 10 bases lining up with TRBD2. Germline lookup yields CDR1 GTSNPN and CDR2 SVGIG (reference sequence). The V and J ends lost 0 bases and 10 bases, in that order; junction bases with no gene match: 9. CDR3 length: 15 amino acids.

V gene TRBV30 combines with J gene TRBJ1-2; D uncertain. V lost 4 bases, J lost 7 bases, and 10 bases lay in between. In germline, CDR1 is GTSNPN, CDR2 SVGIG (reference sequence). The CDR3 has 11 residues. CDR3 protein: CAWNKRGGYTF. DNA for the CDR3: TGTGCCTGGAATAAAAGAGGTGGCTACACCTTC.

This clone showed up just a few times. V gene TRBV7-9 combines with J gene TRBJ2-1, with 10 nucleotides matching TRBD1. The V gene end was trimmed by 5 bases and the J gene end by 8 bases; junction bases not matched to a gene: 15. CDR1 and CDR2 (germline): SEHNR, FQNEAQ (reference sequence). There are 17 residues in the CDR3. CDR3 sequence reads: CASSPFARTGGGHEQFF. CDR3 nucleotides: TGTGCCAGCAGCCCCTTTGCCCGGACAGGGGGAGGGCATGAGCAGTTCTTC.

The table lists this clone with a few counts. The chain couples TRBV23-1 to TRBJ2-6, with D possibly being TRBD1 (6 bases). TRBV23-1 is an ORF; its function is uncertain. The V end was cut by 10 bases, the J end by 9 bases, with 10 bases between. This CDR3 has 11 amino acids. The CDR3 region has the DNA TGCGCCATACAGGGAGACAACGTCCTGACTTTC. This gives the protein CAIQGDNVLTF.